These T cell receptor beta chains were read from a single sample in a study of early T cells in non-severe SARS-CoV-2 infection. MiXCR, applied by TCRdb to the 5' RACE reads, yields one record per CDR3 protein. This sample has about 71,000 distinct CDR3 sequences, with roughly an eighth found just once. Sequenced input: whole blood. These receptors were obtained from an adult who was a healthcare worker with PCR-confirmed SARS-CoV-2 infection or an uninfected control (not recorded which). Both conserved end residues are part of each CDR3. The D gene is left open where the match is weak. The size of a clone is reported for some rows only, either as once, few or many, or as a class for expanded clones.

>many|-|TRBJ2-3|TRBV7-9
TGTGCCAGCAGCTTATCACAAGGGGGAGCCACAGATACGCAGTATTTT
CASSLSQGGATDTQYF
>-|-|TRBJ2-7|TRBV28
TGTGCCACCCGGGACTTTTACTACGAGCAGTACTTC
CATRDFYYEQYF
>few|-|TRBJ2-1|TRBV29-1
TGCAGCGCTGACCCGGGACTGCGATACAATGAGCAGTTCTTC
CSADPGLRYNEQFF
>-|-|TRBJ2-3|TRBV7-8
TGTGCCAGCAGCCGACAGGCATCGACAGATACGCAGTATTTT
CASSRQASTDTQYF
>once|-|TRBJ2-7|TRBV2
TGTGCCAGCTTGTTACAGGGAACTAGTTACGAGCAGTACTTC
CASLLQGTSYEQYF
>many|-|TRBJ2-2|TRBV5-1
TGCGCCAGCAGCTTTGGTGGGAGAACCGGGGAGCTGTTTTTT
CASSFGGRTGELFF
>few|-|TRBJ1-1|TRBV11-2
TGTGCCAGCAGCTCAACGACCGGGGACACTGAAGCTTTCTTT
CASSSTTGDTEAFF
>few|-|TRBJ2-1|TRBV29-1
TGCAGCGTTGGCAGGGGGGTCAATGAGCAGTTCTTC
CSVGRGVNEQFF
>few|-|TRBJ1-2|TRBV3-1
TGTGCCAGCAGACATACAGGGATCTATGGCTACACCTTC
CASRHTGIYGYTF
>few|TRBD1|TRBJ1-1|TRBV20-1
TGCAGTGCTAGCATGACAGGGTTAAGGACTGAAGCTTTCTTT
CSASMTGLRTEAFF
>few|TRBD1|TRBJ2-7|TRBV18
TGTGCCAGCTCACAACCGGGACAGTCGAGGTACGAGCAGTACTTC
CASSQPGQSRYEQYF
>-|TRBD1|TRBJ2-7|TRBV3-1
TGTGTCAGCAGCCCCCGACAGGGGAATATGTACGAGCAGTACTTC
CVSSPRQGNMYEQYF
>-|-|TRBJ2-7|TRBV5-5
TGTGCCAGCAGCCCCTTGGGGCAGGGAAGCTACGAGCAGTACTTC
CASSPLGQGSYEQYF
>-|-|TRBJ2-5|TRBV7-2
TGTGCCAGCAGCTTATGGGGAGAGACCCAGTACTTC
CASSLWGETQYF
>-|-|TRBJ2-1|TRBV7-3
TGTGCCAGCAGCCAGACAGCGACTTCCTACAATGAGCAGTTCTTC
CASSQTATSYNEQFF
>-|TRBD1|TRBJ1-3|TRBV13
TGTGCCAGCAGCTCCGGACAGGCAGGAAACACCATATATTTT
CASSSGQAGNTIYF
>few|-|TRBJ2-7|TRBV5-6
TGTGCCAGCGATACCTGGGGCAGAACCTACGAGCAGTACTTC
CASDTWGRTYEQYF
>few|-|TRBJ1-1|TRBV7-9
TGTGCCAGCAGCTGGAGACAGGAAGGAATGGGGGAAGCTTTCTTT
CASSWRQEGMGEAFF
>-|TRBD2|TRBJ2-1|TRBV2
TGTGCCAGCAGTGAAGTAGTAGCGGGGGCCGTGAATGAGCAGTTCTTC
CASSEVVAGAVNEQFF
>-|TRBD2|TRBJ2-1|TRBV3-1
TGTGCCAGCAGCCGTCTAGCGGCGGAGGATGAGCAGTTCTTC
CASSRLAAEDEQFF
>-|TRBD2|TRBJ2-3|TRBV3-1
TGTGCCAGCAGCGCACGACTAGCGGGGGAAGATACGCAGTATTTT
CASSARLAGEDTQYF
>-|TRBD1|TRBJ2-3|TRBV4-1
TGCGCCAGCAGCCATCGACAGGGAAGCACAGATACGCAGTATTTT
CASSHRQGSTDTQYF
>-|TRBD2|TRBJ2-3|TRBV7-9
TGTGCCAGCAGCCCCCGGGGACTAGCGGGCCCTCCCACAGATACGCAGTATTTT
CASSPRGLAGPPTDTQYF
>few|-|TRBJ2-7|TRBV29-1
TGCAGCGTTACAGACTCCTACGAGCAGTACTTC
CSVTDSYEQYF
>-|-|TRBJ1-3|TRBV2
TGTGCCAGCAGTACAGGACGGCAGTCGGTAGACACCATATATTTT
CASSTGRQSVDTIYF
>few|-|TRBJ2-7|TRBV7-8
TGTGCCAGCAGCTTAGCGGGGTACGACGAGCAGTACTTC
CASSLAGYDEQYF
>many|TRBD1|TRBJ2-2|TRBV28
TGTGCCAGCAGTATCGGACAGGAGAACACCGGGGAGCTGTTTTTT
CASSIGQENTGELFF
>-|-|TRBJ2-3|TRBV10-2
TGCGCCAGCGGGGGCGACACAGATACGCAGTATTTT
CASGGDTDTQYF
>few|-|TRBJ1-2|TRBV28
TGTGCCAGCAGTTTTCACGGATCTAACTATGGCTACACCTTC
CASSFHGSNYGYTF
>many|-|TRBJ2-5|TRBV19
TGTGCCAGTAGGCAACTCGGGGGCTCGCAGACCCAGTACTTC
CASRQLGGSQTQYF
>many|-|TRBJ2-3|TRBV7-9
TGTGCCAGCAGCTGGATCGCCCGTTCAGATACGCAGTATTTT
CASSWIARSDTQYF
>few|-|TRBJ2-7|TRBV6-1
TGTGCCAGCAGTGAAATCCAAGGAGGTGGGGAGCAGTACTTC
CASSEIQGGGEQYF
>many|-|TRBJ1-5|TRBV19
TGTGCCAGTGCGATTACGGGCTATAGCAATCAGCCCCAGCATTTT
CASAITGYSNQPQHF
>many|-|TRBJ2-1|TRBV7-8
TGTGCCAGCAGCTTAGCCAGGGAGTACAATGAGCAGTTCTTC
CASSLAREYNEQFF
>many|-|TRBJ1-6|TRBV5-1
TGCGCCAGCAGCTTGAATTCGAATTCACCCCTCCACTTT
CASSLNSNSPLHF
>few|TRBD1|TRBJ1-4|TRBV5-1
TGCGCCAGCAGCTTCACCAGGGGGGATGAAAAACTGTTTTTT
CASSFTRGDEKLFF
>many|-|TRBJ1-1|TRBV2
TGTGCCAGCAGACCTCGTACAAGAAACACTGAAGCTTTCTTT
CASRPRTRNTEAFF
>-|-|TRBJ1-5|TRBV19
TGTGCCAGTAGTATACTCGAACGGAGCAATCAGCCCCAGCATTTT
CASSILERSNQPQHF
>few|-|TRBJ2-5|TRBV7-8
TGTGCCAGCAGCTTATTACCAGGGGACCAGACCCAGTACTTC
CASSLLPGDQTQYF
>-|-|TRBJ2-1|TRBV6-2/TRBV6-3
TGTGCCACGCTTCGGGACAACTACAATGAGCAGTTCTTC
CATLRDNYNEQFF
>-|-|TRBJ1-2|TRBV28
TGTGCCAGCAGGGTTCATGCGGGATATGGCTACACCTTC
CASRVHAGYGYTF
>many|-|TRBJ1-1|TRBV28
TGTGCCAGCAGTTTCCCACAAGGGGGAAACACTGAAGCTTTCTTT
CASSFPQGGNTEAFF
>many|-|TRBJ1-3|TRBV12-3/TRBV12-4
TGTGCCAGCAGTTTCACTTCTGGAAACACCATATATTTT
CASSFTSGNTIYF